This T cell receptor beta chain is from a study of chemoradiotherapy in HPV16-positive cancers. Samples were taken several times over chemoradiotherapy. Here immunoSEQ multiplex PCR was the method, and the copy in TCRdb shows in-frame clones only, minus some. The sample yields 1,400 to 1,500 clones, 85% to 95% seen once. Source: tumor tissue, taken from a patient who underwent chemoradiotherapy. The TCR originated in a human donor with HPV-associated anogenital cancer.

Written as DNA, the CDR3 is TGTGCCAGCAGTGAAGCGCTGGGCTACCTAAGAAACTATGGCTACACCTTC. It translates to CASSEALGYLRNYGYTF. V is TRBV2 and J is TRBJ1-2; D gene unclear. CDR3 length: 17 residues. Germline V gene lookup returns CDR1 SNHLY and CDR2 FYNNEI. V lost 0 bases to trimming and J lost 2 bases, with 16 bases between them.